These 25 T cell receptor beta chains share one sample of origin, sequenced in a study of cytomegalovirus exposure and HLA in healthy donors (dated by TCRdb to the late 2010s). Library generation was performed with the immunoSEQ multiplex PCR assay. For the multiplex PCR, a mixture combining 60 forward primers for TCR Vbeta segments and 13 reverse primers for TCR Jbeta segments was used. This immuneACCESS table, as held by TCRdb, lists in-frame sequences with V and J called but not all clones. Of the missing ones, under half trace to an unresolved V gene in checked studies; the others have no known cause. This sample lists 100,000 or so clones; 81% were detected once. Over 5% of the sample goes to the ten largest clones. The sequenced sample was PBMCs. The receptors were sampled from a man aged 40-49 years in good health and CMV-seropositive.

This rearrangement joins TRBV5-6 to TRBJ2-3, with 10 bases identical to TRBD2. With V trimmed by 3 bases and J by 2 bases, 9 bases remained unmatched. CDR1 and CDR2 from the germline V gene are SGHDT and YYEEEE. CDR3 length equals 17 residues. The DNA for the CDR3 is TGTGCCAGCAGCTCCAGGACCGGGACTAGCGCCACAGATACGCAGTATTTT. Amino acid sequence: CASSSRTGTSATDTQYF.

V is TRBV7-9 and J is TRBJ2-7; tentatively, D is TRBD1 (6 bases). This CDR3 is 16 amino acids long. CDR1 is SEHNR and CDR2 is FQNEAQ in the germline V gene (reference sequence). Trimming shortened V by 5 bases and J by 2 bases, and 19 bases separated the two germline ends. The CDR3 sequence is CASSPPRESGAYEQYF. The CDR3 nucleotides are TGTGCCAGCAGCCCCCCGCGTGAGTCAGGGGCCTACGAGCAGTACTTC.

As DNA, the CDR3 is TGCGCCAGCAGCCAATTAGACGGGACTAGCGGCTCCTACAATGAGCAGTTCTTC. Translating it yields CASSQLDGTSGSYNEQFF. The chain carries TRBV4-1 and TRBJ2-1, with 11 nucleotides matching TRBD2. The CDR3 runs 18 residues. CDR1 MGHRA and CDR2 YSYEKL come from the germline V gene. V was pared by 2 bases and J by 0 bases, with 6 bases of the junction left unmatched.

Notes on this clone: This clone may be a read error of a much larger clone one base away. The V and J genes are TRBV5-5 and TRBJ2-7, with 10 bases lining up with TRBD2. The CDR3 loop spans 15 amino acids. Germline trimming cut 0 bases from V and 6 bases from J; bases unmatched to any gene: 6. The germline gives CDR1 SGHKS, CDR2 YYEKEE (reference sequence). DNA of the CDR3: TGTGCCAGCAGCTTGGAGCTAGCGGGAGAACCCGAGCAGTACTTC. Translating gives CASSLELAGEPEQYF.

The chain has TRBV28 and TRBJ1-2; D is unresolved. Germline V gene lookup returns CDR1 MDHEN and CDR2 SYDVKM. This CDR3 region has 15 residues. V was shortened by 5 bases and J by 4 bases, with 17 bases between the two germline ends. CDR3 in amino acids: CASSPPERAGYGYTF. The CDR3 DNA is TGTGCCAGCAGTCCCCCGGAGAGGGCAGGCTATGGCTACACCTTC.

This clone was observed a few times. The chain links TRBV28 to TRBJ1-6; possible D gene TRBD1, 6 bases. V was shortened by 3 bases and J by 2 bases, with 8 bases between the two germline ends. The CDR3 sequence is 15 residues long. Per the germline V gene, CDR1 is MDHEN and CDR2 is SYDVKM. DNA of the CDR3: TGTGCCAGCAGTTTGGGGGACACCTATAATTCACCCCTCCACTTT. Amino acid sequence: CASSLGDTYNSPLHF.

This sequence joins TRBV2 and TRBJ2-7; 7 bases match TRBD1. The length of the CDR3 is 14 residues. Germline lookup yields CDR1 SNHLY and CDR2 FYNNEI. The ends lost 6 bases at V and 6 bases at J; junction bases unmatched: 11. The CDR3 DNA follows: TGTGCCAGCAGCTCCAGACAGGGATGGAGCGAGCAGTACTTC. Translation: CASSSRQGWSEQYF.

The chain links TRBV19 to TRBJ1-1; maybe TRBD1 (5 bases). V was cut by 4 bases and J by 1 base, with 10 bases left in between. CDR3 length equals 14 residues. In germline, CDR1 is LNHDA, CDR2 SQIVND (reference sequence). CDR3 residues: CASSTGHANTEAFF. The CDR3 bases are TGTGCCAGTAGTACAGGACACGCGAACACTGAAGCTTTCTTT.

The rearrangement links TRBV7-9 to TRBJ1-1, with a weak D call TRBD1 (5 bases). The V end lost 4 bases, the J end lost 14 bases, and 35 bases lay between the germline ends. CDR1 and CDR2 (germline): SEHNR, FQNEAQ (reference sequence). The CDR3 spans 18 residues. Here the CDR3 reads CASSSKVPGLFSARWTFF. CDR3 nucleotides: TGTGCCAGCAGCTCAAAGGTCCCGGGACTTTTTTCCGCGCGTTGGACGTTCTTT.

The V gene is TRBV7-2, the J gene TRBJ2-3, with D hard to call. In germline, CDR1 is SGHTA, CDR2 FQGNSA. V lost 0 bases and J 0 bases, leaving 4 bases between the germline ends. This CDR3 spans 14 amino acids. CDR3 sequence (DNA): TGTGCCAGCAGCTTAGCGCGCAGCACAGATACGCAGTATTTT. Translation gives CASSLARSTDTQYF. The whole variable domain, remainder taken from reference TRBV7-2 and TRBJ2-3, is GAGVSQSPSNKVTEKGKDVELRCDPISGHTALYWYRQSLGQGLEFLIYFQGNSAPDKSGLPSDRFSAERTGGSVSTLTIQRTQQEDSAVYLCASSLARSTDTQYFGPGTRLTVL.

The genes are TRBV18 and TRBJ1-5; D might be TRBD1 (6 bases). The CDR3 has 15 residues. The germline V and J ends were trimmed by 2 bases and 4 bases, with 12 bases remaining between them. Germline CDR1 KGHSH, CDR2 LQKENI. The CDR3, as DNA: TGTGCCAGCTCACCATCGACAGGAGGTAATCAGCCCCAGCATTTT. Amino acid sequence: CASSPSTGGNQPQHF.

This rearrangement joins TRBV7-9 to TRBJ2-2, with TRBD1 as a possible D gene (6 bases). The V and J ends lost 6 bases and 5 bases respectively, with 16 bases between them. This CDR3 has 15 amino acids. Germline CDR1 SEHNR, CDR2 FQNEAQ (reference sequence). DNA of the CDR3: TGTGCCAGCAGACCATTCGAACAGGGAACCGGGGAGCTGTTTTTT. Amino acids: CASRPFEQGTGELFF.

This clone was detected a few times. Since no conserved phenylalanine or tryptophan closes the CDR3, a read error is the likely cause. It is unclear where the CDR3 begins or ends on the DNA, so no DNA is shown, and the CDR3 is as TCRdb lists it. This chain connects TRBV27 to TRBJ1-1; the tabulated D call, TRBD1, remains unverified against the DNA. The CDR3 length is 12 residues, termini included. Per germline, CDR1 MNHEY and CDR2 SMNVEV (reference sequence). CDR3 residues: CASTIIWGTGRR.

The genes are TRBV29-1 and TRBJ2-2; TRBD1 matches 10 bases. After removal of 4 bases from V and 7 bases from J, the junction contained 9 bases not matched to a gene. The CDR3 covers 15 residues. Germline V CDR1 and CDR2: SQVTM, ANQGSEA. CDR3 in amino acids: CSVGGTGVGSGELFF. In nucleotides, the CDR3 is TGCAGCGTTGGAGGGACAGGGGTTGGGAGCGGGGAGCTGTTTTTT.

The genes are TRBV5-5 and TRBJ2-7, with D perhaps TRBD2 (5 bases). This CDR3 spans 15 amino acids. CDR1 SGHKS and CDR2 YYEKEE come from the germline V gene (reference sequence). Trimming pared 3 bases from V and 0 bases from J, leaving 13 bases between. This chain's CDR3 is CASSYEGDSSYEQYF. CDR3 DNA: TGTGCCAGCAGCTACGAGGGCGATAGCTCCTACGAGCAGTACTTC.

The chain is built from TRBV6-1 and TRBJ1-2, with 7 positions matching TRBD1. Germline V gives CDR1 MNHNS, CDR2 SASEGT. V trimming: 9 bases; J trimming: 4 bases; junction bases outside the gene matches: 5. This CDR3 has 12 amino acids. This chain's CDR3 is CASRQGSYGYTF. As DNA, the CDR3 is TGTGCCAGTAGACAGGGTAGCTATGGCTACACCTTC.

The chain combines TRBV30 with TRBJ2-1; 9 bases match TRBD1. The V gene's germline CDR1 is GTSNPN and CDR2 SVGIG (reference sequence). V lost 2 bases and J lost 6; bases outside the gene matches: 8. CDR3 length equals 15 residues. CDR3 protein: CAWSPLDRGINEQFF. Written as DNA, the CDR3 is TGTGCCTGGAGTCCCTTGGACAGGGGAATCAATGAGCAGTTCTTC.

The rearrangement uses TRBV7-3 and TRBJ1-2; TRBD1 matches 7 bases. The CDR3 sequence is 14 residues long. V shed 5 bases and J 4 bases; nucleotides not matched to a gene: 7. Germline V CDR1 and CDR2: SGHTA, FQGTGA. CDR3 sequence: CASSAQGQSYGYTF. CDR3 bases: TGTGCCAGCAGCGCCCAGGGACAGTCCTATGGCTACACCTTC.

This clone was detected only once. V and J are TRBV6-5 and TRBJ1-6; a possible D gene is TRBD1 (5 bases). Trimming took 7 bases from V and 8 from J, leaving 18 bases between them. This CDR3 comprises 15 residues. The germline CDR1 and CDR2 sequences are MNHEY and SVGAGI. CDR3 sequence (DNA): TGTGCCAGCACCAAGTCCGGCAGGGCTGATTCACCCCTCCACTTT. This translates into CASTKSGRADSPLHF.

V gene TRBV6-1 combines with J gene TRBJ2-7, with TRBD2 matching over 7 bases. J gave up 7 bases and V 4 bases, and 10 bases lay outside the gene matches. The V gene's germline CDR1 is MNHNS and CDR2 SASEGT. The CDR3 covers 14 residues. The CDR3 DNA is TGTGCCAGCAGTGTGGGAGGGCTGAATGGTGAGCAGTACTTC. As protein: CASSVGGLNGEQYF.

V and J are TRBV10-3 and TRBJ1-5; 7 bases are shared with TRBD1. The CDR3 runs to 14 residues. Trimming at V came to 4 bases and at J to 6 bases, leaving 6 bases not matched to a gene. The V gene's germline CDR1 is ENHRY and CDR2 SYGVKD. The DNA of the CDR3 is TGTGCCATCAGTGGACAGGGAATTTTTCAGCCCCAGCATTTT. Protein product: CAISGQGIFQPQHF.

The gene calls are TRBV5-1 and TRBJ2-5; 8 positions match TRBD1. Germline V gene sequence: CDR1 SGHRS, CDR2 YFSETQ. The CDR3 sequence is 15 residues long. The trim removed 0 bases at V and 5 bases at J, leaving 6 bases unmatched. The CDR3 nucleotides are TGCGCCAGCAGCTTGGCCTCAGGGGGCTCTGAGACCCAGTACTTC. Translating it yields CASSLASGGSETQYF. Combining the CDR3 with reference TRBV5-1 and TRBJ2-5 gives the whole variable domain KAGVTQTPRYLIKTRGQQVTLSCSPISGHRSVSWYQQTPGQGLQFLFEYFSETQRNKGNFPGRFSGRQFSNSRSEMNVSTLELGDSALYLCASSLASGGSETQYFGPGTRLLVL.

The CDR3 loop is CASSLGAGETQYF. The CDR3 DNA reads TGTGCCAGCAGTCTAGGGGCCGGTGAGACCCAGTACTTC. V gene TRBV27 combines with J gene TRBJ2-5; the D gene is possibly TRBD1 (5 bases). CDR1 and CDR2 from the germline V gene are MNHEY and SMNVEV (reference sequence). The V and J ends lost 5 bases and 5 bases respectively, with 12 bases between them. The length of the CDR3 is 13 residues.

The chain links TRBV5-4 to TRBJ2-1; 10 bases agree with TRBD2. This CDR3 has 15 residues. With V trimmed by 1 base and J by 6 bases, 4 bases remained unmatched. CDR1 and CDR2 (germline): SGHNT, YYREEE (reference sequence). CDR3 residues: CASSLMSGRANEQFF. CDR3 nucleotide sequence: TGTGCCAGCAGCTTGATGAGCGGGAGGGCCAATGAGCAGTTCTTC.

The chain recombines TRBV2 with TRBJ2-2; perhaps TRBD1 as D (6 bases). Germline V gene sequence: CDR1 SNHLY, CDR2 FYNNEI. V was pared by 0 bases and J by 5 bases, with 7 bases between. This CDR3 contains 14 residues. CDR3 DNA: TGTGCCAGCAGTGAAGCAGGGGGAACCGGGGAGCTGTTTTTT. This codes for CASSEAGGTGELFF.